These 15 T cell receptor beta chains were all obtained from the same sample, sequenced in a study of T-cell reconstitution after alpha-beta-depleted transplantation in children. Construction of the TCRbeta library involved unique molecular identifiers. A single record per CDR3 protein comes from TCRdb applying MiXCR to the PCR reads. The sample lists about 540,000 distinct CDR3 sequences; around 19% were seen once. Source: PBMCs from the stem cell graft donor, taken from the stem cell graft. All receptors come from a human donor who donated a stem cell graft to a child with acute lymphoblastic leukemia.

This clonotype showed up just a few times. V is TRBV29-1 and J is TRBJ2-7, with D possibly being TRBD1 (5 bases). Germline CDR1 SQVTM, CDR2 ANQGSEA. CDR3 size: 11 residues. V was shortened by 6 bases and J by 2 bases, with 8 bases between the two germline ends. The CDR3 DNA reads as TGCAGCGTCGCGGACACCTACGAGCAGTACTTC. Translating gives CSVADTYEQYF.

Remarks on this clonotype: A junction end diverges from the germline sequence, so it may reflect a read error. The chain is built from TRBV7-2 and TRBJ2-7; TRBD2 aligns across 7 bases. The CDR3 has 13 amino acids. The germline V gene encodes CDR1 SGHTA and CDR2 FQGNSA. DNA of the CDR3: TGTGCCAGCAGCTTAGGGGGGGGATCAAGGCCCTATTTC. Protein: CASSLGGGSRPYF.

The chain combines TRBV6-2 or TRBV6-3 with TRBJ2-7; TRBD2 matches at 8 bases. V shed 1 base and J 2 bases; nucleotides not matched to a gene: 4. The length of the CDR3 is 15 residues. Germline V gene sequence: CDR1 MNHEY, CDR2 SVGEGT. The CDR3 DNA sequence: TGTGCCAGCAGTTACTTCGGGAGGGCCGCCTACGAGCAGTACTTC. Residues: CASSYFGRAAYEQYF.

CDR3 region: CASRRPGGGEKLFF. CDR3 nucleotides: TGTGCCAGCAGGCGACCCGGGGGCGGGGAAAAACTGTTTTTT. This chain uses TRBV12-3 or TRBV12-4 with TRBJ1-4, with D possibly TRBD1 on 6 matching bases. V dropped 6 bases and J dropped 8 bases, with 16 bases sitting between them. This CDR3 region has 14 residues.

The chain couples TRBV12-3 or TRBV12-4 to TRBJ1-2, with TRBD1 matching 9 bases. With V trimmed by 4 bases and J by 4 bases, 7 bases remained unmatched. The CDR3 sequence is 15 residues long. The DNA of the CDR3 is TGTGCCAGCAGTTCGATCCCGGGACAGGGCTATGGCTACACCTTC. This codes for CASSSIPGQGYGYTF.

The V gene is TRBV9, the J gene TRBJ2-1; 9 bases are shared with TRBD2. The CDR3 runs 15 residues. The ends lost 7 bases at V and 5 bases at J; junction bases unmatched: 10. The germline V gene has CDR1 SGDLS and CDR2 YYNGEE. This CDR3 reads CASGRREGLHNEQFF. The CDR3 DNA is TGTGCCAGCGGACGGCGGGAGGGCCTCCACAATGAGCAGTTCTTC.

The rearrangement links TRBV7-2 to TRBJ2-3; 8 bases match TRBD2. Per the germline V gene, CDR1 is SGHTA and CDR2 is FQGNSA. The CDR3 consists of 14 residues. V shed 5 bases, J shed 3 bases, and the junction held 4 bases outside the gene matches. The CDR3 nucleotides are TGTGCCAGCAGCCGACTAGCGCTTACAGATACGCAGTATTTT. It yields the protein CASSRLALTDTQYF.

In its sample, this clonotype was seen a few times. The gene calls are TRBV4-1 and TRBJ2-3; 8 positions match TRBD2. The CDR3 sequence is 15 residues long. Germline V gene sequence: CDR1 MGHRA, CDR2 YSYEKL. J was trimmed by 0 bases and V by 6 bases; bases with no gene match: 5. The CDR3 bases are TGCGCCAGCAGGGGTAGCGGGGCTAGCACAGATACGCAGTATTTT. Its translation is CASRGSGASTDTQYF.

This clonotype was recorded a few times. The junction shows a germline mismatch at one end, possibly a read error. This chain joins TRBV3-1 and TRBJ2-1; D possibly corresponds to TRBD2 (6 bases). The germline gives CDR1 LGHDT, CDR2 YNNKEL (reference sequence). This CDR3 is built from 12 residues. CDR3 region: CASSQVEEGRVF. CDR3 sequence (DNA): TGTGCCAGCAGCCAAGTCGAGGAGGGGAGAGTCTTC.

This clonotype has just a few counts. The DNA for the CDR3 is TGTGCCACCAGCAGAGGAGTAGCGGGAGGGACGAACACCGGGGAGCTGTTTTTT. This codes for CATSRGVAGGTNTGELFF. This chain uses TRBV15 with TRBJ2-2; the match to TRBD2 covers 11 bases. V lost 1 base to trimming and J lost 0 bases; unmatched junction nucleotides: 4. Germline V gene data show CDR1 as LNHNV and CDR2 as YYDKDF (reference sequence). This CDR3 spans 18 amino acids. The entire variable domain, with the rest obtained from reference TRBV15 and TRBJ2-2, is as follows: DAMVIQNPRYQVTQFGKPVTLSCSQTLNHNVMYWYQQKSSQAPKLLFHYYDKDFNNEADTPDNFQSRRPNTSFCFLDIRSPGLGDTAMYLCATSRGVAGGTNTGELFFGEGSRLTVL.

V and J are TRBV6-5 and TRBJ2-7; D tentatively fits TRBD1 or TRBD2 (5 bases each). The V and J ends lost 8 bases and 6 bases respectively, with 14 bases between them. Germline V lookup: CDR1 MNHEY, CDR2 SVGAGI. This CDR3 is built from 12 residues. CDR3 DNA: TGTGCCAGCCGGGACCAAGGGGCCGAGCAGTACTTC. The encoded protein is CASRDQGAEQYF.

This clonotype was found a few times. The CDR3 region has the DNA TGTGCCAGCAGTACCATGAACACTGAAGCTTTCTTT. Translated: CASSTMNTEAFF. V gene TRBV27 combines with J gene TRBJ1-1, with no clear D. The CDR3 has 12 residues. From germline, CDR1 is MNHEY and CDR2 SMNVEV (reference sequence). V was cut by 5 bases and J by 0 bases, with 4 bases left in between.

The V call is TRBV24-1, the J call TRBJ1-5; D is perhaps TRBD1 (6 bases). Trimming shortened V by 7 bases and J by 3 bases, and 15 bases separated the two germline ends. The CDR3 runs 15 residues. CDR1 KGHDR and CDR2 SFDVKD come from the germline V gene. The CDR3 is CATSSPTGNNQPQHF. The CDR3 region has the DNA TGTGCCACCAGCTCTCCTACAGGGAACAATCAGCCCCAGCATTTT.

This clonotype has only a few counts. The V call is TRBV27, the J call TRBJ2-7, with 12 bases lining up with TRBD2. In germline, CDR1 is MNHEY, CDR2 SMNVEV (reference sequence). The CDR3 sequence is 13 residues long. J was trimmed by 5 bases and V by 8 bases; bases with no gene match: 4. Here the CDR3 reads CASGLAGRNEQYF. For the CDR3, the DNA is TGTGCCAGCGGACTAGCGGGACGGAACGAGCAGTACTTC.

This clonotype was seen a handful of times. CDR3 DNA sequence: TGCAGCGTCCCTGACAGGAACGAGCAGTACTTC. This gives the protein CSVPDRNEQYF. The gene calls are TRBV29-1 and TRBJ2-7; D may be TRBD1 (6 bases). Germline V gives CDR1 SQVTM, CDR2 ANQGSEA. The germline V and J ends were trimmed by 6 bases and 5 bases, with 11 bases remaining between them. The CDR3 loop spans 11 amino acids.